Included here is one T cell receptor beta chain sequence, with context. The antigen is unknown. The PCR used 60 Vbeta and 13 Jbeta primers. Assay: immunoSEQ multiplex PCR; the TCRdb copy retains only in-frame clones and omits some. Here the sample spans over 200,000 clones, 82% being singletons. CDR1 SGHVS and CDR2 FQNEAQ come from the germline V gene. The length of the CDR3 is 16 residues. V was trimmed by 1 base and J by 4 bases, leaving 16 bases between them. These data belong to a study of cytomegalovirus exposure and HLA in healthy donors. Turning to the study itself: Among roughly 180 million T cells, an earlier analysis found roughly 110 million unique TCR beta sequences.

Whole-study results and caveats: High sensitivity and specificity were reportedly achieved when the classifier diagnosed cytomegalovirus status. Previous analysis showed most TCR beta V segments were productive about 87% or about 30% of the time.

V is TRBV7-8 and J is TRBJ2-5; TRBD2 might be the D (5 bases). This clonotype originated in a woman in her 40s in good health and CMV-seropositive. Sequenced input: PBMCs. CDR3 sequence (DNA): TGTGCCAGCAGCTTAGGCGCAGGAGGTATGGTAGAGACCCAGTACTTC. Protein product: CASSLGAGGMVETQYF.